Below, 5 T cell receptor beta chains from the same sample are listed, as sequenced in a study of blood T cell repertoires in COVID-19. Here immunoSEQ multiplex PCR was the method, and the copy in TCRdb shows in-frame clones only, minus some. The sample shows around 470,000 clones, roughly nine tenths of them seen only once. Sequencing used peripheral blood. The receptors stem from a man younger than 35 with COVID-19, enrolled during active disease.

This clone was counted a single time. J is TRBJ1-5 and V is TRBV27; no firm D call. Between the trimmed V and J ends, which lost 6 bases and 2 bases, there was a span of 14 bases. Germline CDR1 and CDR2: MNHEY and SMNVEV (reference sequence). The CDR3 contains 15 residues. In DNA form, the CDR3 reads TGTGCCAGCAGCACGGTCCGATTTGGCAATCAGCCCCAGCATTTT. Its translation: CASSTVRFGNQPQHF.

The chain couples TRBV7-9 to TRBJ2-5; TRBD1 aligns across 10 bases. This CDR3 is built from 16 residues. CDR1 and CDR2 (germline): SEHNR, FQNEAQ (reference sequence). J was trimmed by 5 bases and V by 4 bases; bases with no gene match: 10. The CDR3 nucleotides read TGTGCCAGCAGCTCCGGGACAGGGGCACTTCGGGAGACCCAGTACTTC. Translating gives CASSSGTGALRETQYF.

The chain uses TRBV12-3 or TRBV12-4 and TRBJ2-1; D is possibly TRBD2 (6 bases). The CDR3 length is 12 residues. V gave up 6 bases and J gave up 9 bases, with 12 bases separating them. In DNA, the CDR3 is TGTGCCAGCAGCCGGGGAGGAGCTGAGCAGTTCTTC. It specifies CASSRGGAEQFF.

The chain employs TRBV30 and TRBJ1-2; the D is unclear. CDR3 length: 15 residues. With 3 bases removed from V and 8 bases from J, the gap between germline ends came to 22 bases. Germline V CDR1 and CDR2: GTSNPN, SVGIG (reference sequence). This CDR3 reads CAWRRGPSVRGGYTF. DNA for the CDR3: TGTGCCTGGAGGAGAGGGCCGTCCGTGAGAGGGGGCTACACCTTC.

This chain's CDR3 is CASSLAGGSSYNEQFF. CDR3 DNA: TGTGCCAGCAGCTTAGCGGGAGGAAGCTCCTACAATGAGCAGTTCTTC. The chain is built from TRBV13 and TRBJ2-1; 7 bases agree with TRBD2. The CDR3 sequence is 16 residues long. Germline V lookup: CDR1 PRHDT, CDR2 FYEKMQ (reference sequence). Unmatched junction bases numbered 3, after V lost 1 base and J lost 0 bases. The entire variable domain, with the rest obtained from reference TRBV13 and TRBJ2-1, is as follows: AAGVIQSPRHLIKEKRETATLKCYPIPRHDTVYWYQQGPGQDPQFLISFYEKMQSDKGSIPDRFSAQQFSDYHSELNMSSLELGDSALYFCASSLAGGSSYNEQFFGPGTRLTVL.